The 15 T cell receptor beta chains reported below all come from one sample, sequenced in a study of T cell repertoires in cytomegalovirus infection. Which antigens these TCRs recognize remains unknown. TCRdb used MiXCR to reprocess the reads, holding one entry per CDR3 protein. Of about 500,000 distinct CDR3 sequences listed, 30% to 40% are singletons. Sequencing used cultured PBMCs, obtained from culture after CMV antigen stimulation. The source of these receptors is a human donor in good health (CMV status not recorded). Some clones in this sample may be carry-over from other donors' samples.

The chain employs TRBV12-3 or TRBV12-4 and TRBJ2-6; D remains ambiguous. V shed 4 bases and J shed 4 bases, with 8 bases lying between them. The CDR3 runs to 14 residues. CDR3 bases: TGTGCCAGCAGTTATGGTGGAGGGGCCAACGTCCTGACTTTC. Translated: CASSYGGGANVLTF.

The chain recombines TRBV7-2 with TRBJ2-7, with D possibly being TRBD2 (6 bases). CDR3 size: 14 residues. The V end lost 2 bases, the J end lost 3 bases, and 11 bases lay between the germline ends. Germline V gene data show CDR1 as SGHTA and CDR2 as FQGNSA. The DNA of the CDR3 is TGTGCCAGCAGCTTAATGCCAGCGGGCTACGAGCAGTACTTC. The encoded protein is CASSLMPAGYEQYF.

The chain combines TRBV2 with TRBJ2-3, with D possibly TRBD2 on 6 matching bases. CDR1 is SNHLY, CDR2 FYNNEI, per germline. V lost 10 bases and J 4 bases, leaving 9 bases between the germline ends. The CDR3 spans 11 residues. CDR3 sequence reads: CATRLADTQYF. CDR3 DNA: TGTGCCACCCGACTAGCAGATACGCAGTATTTT.

V gene TRBV7-4 combines with J gene TRBJ2-7; D is uncertain. CDR1 is SGHVT, CDR2 SQSDAQ, per germline. The ends were cut back, 6 bases at V and 2 bases at J, with 14 bases in the middle. This CDR3 has 14 amino acids. The CDR3 sequence: CASRPVAIAYEQYV. Here the CDR3 DNA reads TGTGCCAGCAGGCCCGTAGCAATTGCCTACGAGCAGTACGTC.

The CDR3 nucleotides read TGTGCCAGCAGCTTAGCGTCGGCAGGCAATGAGCAGTTCTTC. It encodes CASSLASAGNEQFF. This sequence joins TRBV7-9 and TRBJ2-1; D call uncertain. The CDR3 covers 14 residues. Germline V gives CDR1 SEHNR, CDR2 FQNEAQ (reference sequence). V shed 0 bases and J shed 6 bases, with 9 bases lying between them.

This clonotype has just a few counts. The CDR3 loop is CASNQGSDQPQHF. The CDR3 DNA follows: TGTGCCAGCAACCAGGGGAGCGATCAGCCCCAGCATTTT. The gene calls are TRBV12-3 or TRBV12-4 and TRBJ1-5; the D gene is possibly TRBD1 (6 bases). The CDR3 totals 13 residues. The germline V and J ends were trimmed by 7 bases and 5 bases, with 12 bases remaining between them.

This clonotype came up a few times. V is TRBV14 and J is TRBJ2-7; 10 bases match TRBD2. The CDR3 spans 16 residues. Germline-derived CDR1 and CDR2 are SGHDN and FVKESK. V was pared by 4 bases and J by 4 bases, with 10 bases of the junction left unmatched. The CDR3 sequence is CASSPRSEAGGYEQYV. CDR3 in DNA: TGTGCCAGCAGCCCTCGGTCGGAAGCGGGAGGGTACGAGCAGTACGTC.

The rearrangement links TRBV7-3 to TRBJ1-2, with D perhaps TRBD1 (6 bases). Germline CDR1 and CDR2: SGHTA and FQGTGA. The CDR3 extends over 13 amino acids. With 2 bases removed from V and 7 bases from J, the gap between germline ends came to 11 bases. CDR3 sequence reads: CASSLPGEGGYTF. DNA for the CDR3: TGTGCCAGCAGCTTACCAGGGGAAGGTGGCTACACCTTC.

This clonotype was seen only a few times. J is TRBJ2-7 and V is TRBV6-2 or TRBV6-3, with D perhaps being TRBD1 or TRBD2 (5 bases each). The V and J ends lost 0 bases and 1 base respectively, with 13 bases between them. CDR3 length: 16 amino acids. In germline, CDR1 is MNHEY, CDR2 SVGEGT. The chain's CDR3 is CASSYSLWDGSYEQYF. CDR3 nucleotides: TGTGCCAGCAGTTACTCTCTTTGGGACGGTTCCTACGAGCAGTACTTC.

J is TRBJ1-1 and V is TRBV20-1; D not certain. The CDR3 has 15 amino acids. Germline assignment: CDR1 DFQATT and CDR2 SNEGSKA (reference sequence). The V gene lost 3 bases and the J gene lost 0 bases, with 14 bases spanning the gap. The CDR3 protein is CSASPRPGVNTEAFF. DNA of the CDR3: TGCAGTGCTAGTCCACGCCCCGGAGTGAACACTGAAGCTTTCTTT.

To note about this clonotype: In this CDR3 the conserved last residue, phenylalanine or tryptophan, is missing, so a read error is likely. The chain has TRBV7-2 and TRBJ2-7, with 7 positions matching TRBD2. V trimming: 3 bases; J trimming: 3 bases; junction bases outside the gene matches: 8. Germline V gives CDR1 SGHTA, CDR2 FQGNSA. This CDR3 is 15 amino acids long. The DNA of the CDR3 is TGTGCCAGCAGCTTGGGGGGGGGGGAGGGCTACGAGCAGTACCTC. Its protein product is CASSLGGGEGYEQYL.

This clonotype was picked up one time. The J gene is TRBJ2-7, the V gene TRBV3-1; the D gene could be TRBD1 or TRBD2 (5 bases each). The V end was cut by 2 bases, the J end by 0 bases, with 20 bases between. The CDR3 contains 18 residues. Germline V gives CDR1 LGHDT, CDR2 YNNKEL (reference sequence). Here the CDR3 DNA reads TGTGCCAGCAGCCAACTCGGAGACTGGGGACGGAGCTCCTACGAGCAGTACTTC. Its protein product is CASSQLGDWGRSSYEQYF.

The chain uses TRBV20-1 and TRBJ2-2; 10 positions match TRBD2. The germline V gene encodes CDR1 DFQATT and CDR2 SNEGSKA (reference sequence). The V segment lost 2 bases and the J segment 2 bases; nucleotides outside the gene matches: 5. The CDR3 length is 16 residues. CDR3 protein: CSARRRTSGNTGELFF. In DNA form, the CDR3 reads TGCAGTGCTAGAAGGCGGACTAGCGGAAACACCGGGGAGCTGTTTTTT.

The V call is TRBV7-3, the J call TRBJ2-1; the match to TRBD1 covers 8 bases. This CDR3 region has 14 residues. The V segment lost 5 bases and the J segment 9 bases; nucleotides outside the gene matches: 9. The germline gives CDR1 SGHTA, CDR2 FQGTGA. Here the CDR3 DNA reads TGTGCCAGCAGCCCCCGACAGGGGTGGAGTGAGCAGTTCTTC. It codes for CASSPRQGWSEQFF.

J is TRBJ2-2 and V is TRBV7-9, with TRBD1 identical over 9 bases. CDR1 and CDR2 from the germline V gene are SEHNR and FQNEAQ (reference sequence). This CDR3 is 16 amino acids long. The trim removed 3 bases at V and 6 bases at J, leaving 8 bases unmatched. The CDR3 reads CASSFFAGQGAGELFF. Written as DNA, the CDR3 is TGTGCCAGCAGCTTTTTTGCGGGACAGGGTGCCGGGGAGCTGTTTTTT.